Following are 12 T cell receptor beta chains from one sample sequenced in a study of a mutant IDH1 vaccine in newly diagnosed glioma (dated by TCRdb to 2020 to 2023). Their recognized antigens are unknown. To prepare the library, the immunoSEQ multiplex PCR assay was applied. TCRdb re-hosts the immuneACCESS table, in-frame sequences only. Its copies lack some clones; in the studies checked, an unresolved V gene accounts for under half of them, and the cause for the rest is not known. This sample is represented by 58,000 or so clones; less than 90% of them were singletons. The ten largest clones capture 3% to 4% of the sample. The sample's time point, from its label and the paper: week 47, end of study. A 20-mer mutant IDH1 peptide at 300 micrograms in Montanide made up each vaccine dose, which was injected subcutaneously together with topical imiquimod. The source was PBMCs, collected from a glioma patient whose treatment included an IDH1 peptide vaccine. The receptor source for this set is a woman aged 45-65 years with glioma.

V usage is TRBV5-1 and J usage is TRBJ2-7; D assignment may be TRBD1 or TRBD2 (6 bases each). The germline gives CDR1 SGHRS, CDR2 YFSETQ. This CDR3 is built from 14 residues. The V end was cut by 7 bases, the J end by 5 bases, with 19 bases between. CDR3 bases: TGCGCCAGCCGGAAGACGGGGGCGGGGAACGAGCAGTACTTC. Translation: CASRKTGAGNEQYF.

The gene calls are TRBV6-6 and TRBJ1-2, with no clear D. V was clipped by 11 bases and J by 4 bases, with 11 bases between them. Per germline, CDR1 MNHNY and CDR2 SVGAGI (reference sequence). This CDR3 has 11 residues. The CDR3 sequence: CAGDSSYGYTF. Written as DNA, the CDR3 is TGTGCCGGAGACTCGTCCTATGGCTACACCTTC.

DNA of the CDR3: TGTGCCAGCAGCTTAACCGGGACACCGACCTACGAGCAGTACTTC. Its translation is CASSLTGTPTYEQYF. The V and J genes are TRBV11-3 and TRBJ2-7, with TRBD1 as a possible D gene (6 bases). Looked up from germline, CDR1 is SGHNT and CDR2 is YENEEA. The CDR3 is 15 residues long. Trimming cost V 2 bases and J 2 bases, with 13 bases left between them.

This clone was counted only a few times. V and J are TRBV11-2 and TRBJ1-1; unclear D gene. The CDR3 totals 14 residues. V lost 1 base to trimming and J lost 6 bases, with 12 bases between them. The germline CDR1 and CDR2 sequences are SGHAT and FQNNGV. The CDR3 DNA follows: TGTGCCAGCAGCTTAGGGAGGGTTCGCCCTGAAGCTTTCTTT. This sequence encodes CASSLGRVRPEAFF.

The chain recombines TRBV7-9 with TRBJ1-4, with TRBD1 as a possible D gene (6 bases). V was pared by 5 bases and J by 11 bases, with 12 bases between. CDR3 length equals 12 residues. Germline V gives CDR1 SEHNR, CDR2 FQNEAQ (reference sequence). The DNA for the CDR3 is TGTGCCAGCAGCAAACAGGGCGACAAACTGTTTTTT. Translated: CASSKQGDKLFF.

The V call is TRBV25-1, the J call TRBJ1-2; perhaps TRBD1 as D (6 bases). V lost 6 bases and J 6 bases, leaving 14 bases between the germline ends. CDR3 length equals 13 residues. The germline gives CDR1 MGHDK, CDR2 SYGVNS. For the CDR3, the DNA is TGTGCCAGCAGGAGGGGGTACATCGATGGCTACACCTTC. Its protein is CASRRGYIDGYTF.

The V and J genes are TRBV2 and TRBJ1-2; TRBD1 might be the D (6 bases). Germline CDR1 and CDR2: SNHLY and FYNNEI. Between the trimmed V and J ends, which lost 7 bases and 4 bases, there was a span of 13 bases. The CDR3 has 13 amino acids. This CDR3 reads CASILTQGYGYTF. For the CDR3, the DNA is TGTGCCAGCATTTTAACACAGGGCTATGGCTACACCTTC.

This clone was observed once. The chain couples TRBV7-9 to TRBJ2-7; D unresolved. V gave up 0 bases and J gave up 4 bases, with 7 bases separating them. This CDR3 contains 13 residues. Germline V gene data show CDR1 as SEHNR and CDR2 as FQNEAQ (reference sequence). The CDR3 loop reads CASSLAPTYEQYF. Here the CDR3 DNA reads TGTGCCAGCAGCTTAGCCCCCACATACGAGCAGTACTTC.

V gene TRBV4-3 combines with J gene TRBJ1-5; D unresolved. The CDR3 loop spans 14 amino acids. V was pared by 0 bases and J by 8 bases, with 11 bases between. The germline V gene encodes CDR1 LGHNA and CDR2 YSLEER. The CDR3 coding sequence is TGCGCCAGCAGCCAAGATCCCGCTTACGAGCCCCAGCATTTT. It codes for CASSQDPAYEPQHF.

This clone was seen a single time. V usage is TRBV5-1 and J usage is TRBJ2-7; the D is unclear. Per germline, CDR1 SGHRS and CDR2 YFSETQ. The CDR3 has 14 amino acids. V lost 0 bases and J lost 1, with 8 bases in between. The CDR3 sequence: CASSLAAASYEQYF. CDR3 bases: TGCGCCAGCAGCTTGGCCGCCGCTTCCTACGAGCAGTACTTC.

This clone was detected only once. The chain links TRBV7-9 to TRBJ1-2; TRBD1 matches 7 bases. The germline gives CDR1 SEHNR, CDR2 FQNEAQ (reference sequence). V was clipped by 3 bases and J by 6 bases; unmatched bases: 4. The CDR3 length is 13 residues. CDR3: CASSFTGADGYTF. CDR3 in DNA: TGTGCCAGCAGCTTTACAGGGGCAGATGGCTACACCTTC.

V and J are TRBV28 and TRBJ1-2; D is unresolved. CDR3 length equals 14 residues. V was clipped by 5 bases and J by 7 bases, with 17 bases between them. Germline loops: CDR1 MDHEN, CDR2 SYDVKM. CDR3 coding DNA: TGTGCCAGCAGTCCTACCGGACGGGGAGGTGGCTACACCTTC. Encoded protein: CASSPTGRGGGYTF.